The 7 T cell receptor beta chains presented below share a single source sample, sequenced in a study of T cell changes during pregnancy in multiple sclerosis. Using immunoSEQ multiplex PCR, the repertoire was profiled, and TCRdb retains in-frame clones only, with some absent. The repertoire consists of 90,000 to 100,000 clones, with about 92% occurring once and the leading ten covering approximately 2.4%. This sample comprised peripheral blood, obtained after pregnancy. The receptors shown here come from a female donor in good health, enrolled as a control in a pregnancy study.

The chain carries TRBV27 and TRBJ2-5; D possibly corresponds to TRBD2 (6 bases). This CDR3 has 14 residues. Per the germline V gene, CDR1 is MNHEY and CDR2 is SMNVEV (reference sequence). Trimming cost V 5 bases and J 5 bases, with 15 bases left between them. The CDR3 nucleotides read TGTGCCAGCAGTCGGGACTGGTTGGGGGAGACCCAGTACTTC. Translating gives CASSRDWLGETQYF.

The chain combines TRBV7-9 with TRBJ2-4, with TRBD2 matching over 7 bases. The V gene end was trimmed by 2 bases and the J gene end by 8 bases; junction bases not matched to a gene: 12. CDR1 is SEHNR, CDR2 FQNEAQ, per germline (reference sequence). The CDR3 has 16 amino acids. This chain's CDR3 is CASSLIQAGDTDIQYF. The DNA of the CDR3 is TGTGCCAGCAGCTTAATACAGGCGGGAGATACGGACATTCAGTACTTC. The entire variable domain, with the rest obtained from reference TRBV7-9 and TRBJ2-4, is as follows: DTGVSQNPRHKITKRGQNVTFRCDPISEHNRLYWYRQTLGQGPEFLTYFQNEAQLEKSRLLSDRFSAERPKGSFSTLEIQRTEQGDSAMYLCASSLIQAGDTDIQYFGAGTRLSVL.

The rearrangement uses TRBV14 and TRBJ2-1; D unresolved. The length of the CDR3 is 12 residues. Per germline, CDR1 SGHDN and CDR2 FVKESK. V lost 5 bases, J lost 8 bases, and 10 bases lay in between. The CDR3 DNA reads TGTGCCAGCAGCTTAAGCTGGTATGAGCAGTTCTTC. The encoded protein is CASSLSWYEQFF.

This chain connects TRBV10-1 to TRBJ1-2, with TRBD1 matching over 9 bases. Germline CDR1 WNHNN, CDR2 SYGVQD (reference sequence). The CDR3 loop spans 15 amino acids. V dropped 3 bases and J dropped 6; count of bases not matched to a gene: 8. This CDR3 is CASSDPGQGPDGYTF. As DNA, the CDR3 is TGCGCCAGCAGTGATCCGGGACAGGGACCGGATGGCTACACCTTC.

V and J are TRBV7-9 and TRBJ2-2; TRBD1 matches at 11 bases. V lost 4 bases and J lost 4; bases outside the gene matches: 5. The CDR3 has 16 residues. Per the germline V gene, CDR1 is SEHNR and CDR2 is FQNEAQ (reference sequence). CDR3 amino acids: CASSSTGTGGTGELFF. CDR3 sequence (DNA): TGTGCCAGCAGCTCTACCGGGACAGGGGGCACCGGGGAGCTGTTTTTT.

The gene calls are TRBV4-1 and TRBJ1-5; no reliable D call. The CDR3 totals 12 residues. The V gene's germline CDR1 is MGHRA and CDR2 YSYEKL. Deletions cut 1 base from V and 7 bases from J, with 5 bases between. The chain's CDR3 is CASSQVLQPQHF. The DNA for the CDR3 is TGCGCCAGCAGCCAAGTTCTCCAGCCCCAGCATTTT.

The chain has TRBV2 and TRBJ1-4, with a possible D match to TRBD1 (6 bases). V was pared by 10 bases and J by 0 bases, with 9 bases between. There are 13 residues in the CDR3. Germline assignment: CDR1 SNHLY and CDR2 FYNNEI. The CDR3 here is CAIRTATNEKLFF. The CDR3 DNA follows: TGTGCCATACGGACAGCAACTAATGAAAAACTGTTTTTT.